Each of the 4 T cell receptor beta chains below was sequenced from the same sample in a study of T cells in Graves' hyperthyroidism and ophthalmopathy. The investigators amplified TCR beta CDR3 regions from RNA transcripts. The study used the HTBI primer set for a first-round RT-PCR of the TCR CDR3. TCRdb passed the multiplex PCR reads through MiXCR, listing each CDR3 protein once. The sample includes fewer than 900,000 distinct CDR3 sequences, around a sixth of them seen just once. Source material: blood. The receptor set was obtained from a woman aged 45-59 years with Graves' hyperthyroidism that later progressed to Graves' ophthalmopathy.

This clonotype was found many times. The rearrangement joins TRBV11-2 to TRBJ2-1; D uncertain. Germline-derived CDR1 and CDR2 are SGHAT and FQNNGV. V gave up 3 bases and J gave up 3 bases, with 12 bases separating them. CDR3 length: 15 residues. The CDR3 nucleotides read TGTGCCAGCAGCTTCCGTCCCGGAGACTACAATGAGCAGTTCTTC. Amino acid sequence: CASSFRPGDYNEQFF.

This clonotype was counted a few times. The chain carries TRBV5-6 and TRBJ1-4; no clear D. V dropped 4 bases and J dropped 0 bases, with 13 bases sitting between them. The CDR3 is made up of 16 amino acids. Germline CDR1 is SGHDT and CDR2 is YYEEEE. The CDR3 sequence is CASSRIVPATNEKLFF. CDR3 in DNA: TGTGCCAGCAGCCGCATTGTCCCTGCAACTAATGAAAAACTGTTTTTT.

This clonotype was observed at least ten times. A junction boundary mismatches the germline segment, possibly from a read error. The chain combines TRBV11-2 with TRBJ1-4; a weak D match, TRBD1 (6 bases). The V gene's germline CDR1 is SGHAT and CDR2 FQNNGV. The length of the CDR3 is 15 residues. The CDR3: CASSLGQGTNEKLFF. In DNA form, the CDR3 reads TGCGCCAGCAGCTTGGGGCAGGGGACTAATGAAAAACTGTTTTTT.

A few counts support this clonotype. The V and J genes are TRBV5-1 and TRBJ2-5, with D perhaps TRBD1 or TRBD2 (6 bases each). The CDR3 runs 15 residues. V lost 1 base and J 1 base, leaving 11 bases between the germline ends. In germline, CDR1 is SGHRS, CDR2 YFSETQ. The CDR3 sequence: CASSLLPGAQETQYF. CDR3 DNA: TGCGCCAGCAGCTTGCTTCCGGGGGCCCAAGAGACCCAGTACTTC.